The 32 T cell receptor beta chains below were found in one sample sequenced in a study of neurological immune-mediated disorders. TCRdb called the 5' RACE reads again in MiXCR, with one record for every CDR3 protein. The sample has 50,000 to 75,000 distinct CDR3 sequences, roughly 4% seen once. Input material: PBMCs. These receptor sequences come from a man between 45 and 60 years old with multiple sclerosis.

This clonotype was recorded many times. This chain joins TRBV4-1 and TRBJ1-1; a weak D match, TRBD1 (6 bases). With 0 bases removed from V and 6 bases from J, the gap between germline ends came to 17 bases. Germline assignment: CDR1 MGHRA and CDR2 YSYEKL. CDR3 length: 16 residues. The CDR3 coding sequence is TGCGCCAGCAGCCAAGATTTGGAGGGGGTCAGCGCTGAAGCTTTCTTT. Its protein is CASSQDLEGVSAEAFF.

This clonotype showed up just a few times. J is TRBJ2-2 and V is TRBV20-1; 9 bases line up with TRBD2. The CDR3 extends over 15 amino acids. Germline CDR1 is DFQATT and CDR2 is SNEGSKA (reference sequence). The trim removed 3 bases at V and 5 bases at J, leaving 7 bases unmatched. The CDR3 sequence is CSARIAGVWTGELFF. CDR3 coding DNA: TGCAGTGCTAGGATAGCGGGGGTATGGACCGGGGAGCTGTTTTTT.

This clonotype came up many times. The rearrangement joins TRBV24-1 to TRBJ2-1; no clear D gene. In germline, CDR1 is KGHDR, CDR2 SFDVKD. The CDR3 has 17 amino acids. V was shortened by 4 bases and J by 1 base, with 16 bases between the two germline ends. CDR3 nucleotides: TGTGCCACCAGTGACAAAGGACGCCTTACGTCCTACAATGAGCAGTTCTTC. This gives the protein CATSDKGRLTSYNEQFF.

This chain joins TRBV4-3 and TRBJ2-3; D perhaps matches TRBD2 (6 bases). From germline, CDR1 is LGHNA and CDR2 YSLEER. Trimming took off 6 bases at V and 4 bases at J, with 11 bases between the two ends. The CDR3 covers 13 residues. The CDR3 loop reads CASSLWRADTQYF. Written as DNA, the CDR3 is TGCGCCAGCAGTCTGTGGAGGGCAGATACGCAGTATTTT.

This chain uses TRBV20-1 with TRBJ2-3, with D possibly being TRBD2 (6 bases). The CDR3 totals 14 residues. V lost 2 bases to trimming and J lost 2 bases, with 11 bases between them. CDR1 and CDR2 (germline): DFQATT, SNEGSKA (reference sequence). The CDR3: CSARRLENTDTQYF. CDR3 DNA sequence: TGCAGTGCTAGACGACTAGAAAACACAGATACGCAGTATTTT.

This clonotype was counted at least ten times. The chain employs TRBV24-1 and TRBJ2-1; D remains unclear. V was cut by 3 bases and J by 3 bases, with 11 bases left in between. From germline, CDR1 is KGHDR and CDR2 SFDVKD. This CDR3 contains 15 residues. The CDR3 spells CATSDLRADYNEQFF. The CDR3 DNA reads as TGTGCCACCAGTGATCTAAGGGCAGACTACAATGAGCAGTTCTTC.

This clonotype has a count of ten or more. The J gene is TRBJ2-2, the V gene TRBV29-1; D remains ambiguous. Germline V lookup: CDR1 SQVTM, CDR2 ANQGSEA. V lost 4 bases and J 6 bases, leaving 3 bases between the germline ends. The CDR3 is made up of 10 amino acids. DNA of the CDR3: TGCAGCGTTGTTTCCGGGGAGCTGTTTTTT. This translates into CSVVSGELFF.

About this clonotype: It may be a read error: a sequence one base away is much more abundant. The chain carries TRBV18 and TRBJ1-1; 8 nucleotides match TRBD1. Germline values: CDR1 KGHSH, CDR2 LQKENI. V lost 5 bases, J lost 8 bases, and 4 bases stayed unmatched. This CDR3 is built from 12 residues. CDR3 sequence (DNA): TGTGCCAGCTCAACCAGGACAGGGGAAGCTTTCTTT. This encodes CASSTRTGEAFF.

The chain joins TRBV4-1 to TRBJ1-5; D gene ambiguous. In germline, CDR1 is MGHRA, CDR2 YSYEKL. The V and J ends lost 5 bases and 2 bases respectively, with 10 bases between them. The CDR3 has 14 residues. The DNA for the CDR3 is TGCGCCAGCAGCGATTCTTCAGGCAATCAGCCCCAGCATTTT. Its protein is CASSDSSGNQPQHF.

The table lists this clonotype with a few counts. The V and J genes are TRBV14 and TRBJ1-1, with TRBD1 as a possible D gene (5 bases). V was clipped by 4 bases and J by 3 bases, with 18 bases between them. Germline V gene lookup returns CDR1 SGHDN and CDR2 FVKESK. The CDR3 loop spans 16 amino acids. CDR3 loop: CASSLTQRGLHTEAFF. The CDR3 DNA follows: TGTGCCAGCAGCCTAACACAGAGGGGACTCCACACTGAAGCTTTCTTT. The full variable domain, completed using reference TRBV14 and TRBJ1-1, is EAGVTQFPSHSVIEKGQTVTLRCDPISGHDNLYWYRRVMGKEIKFLLHFVKESKQDESGMPNNRFLAERTGGTYSTLKVQPAELEDSGVYFCASSLTQRGLHTEAFFGQGTRLTVV.

This clonotype turned up a few times. The chain joins TRBV6-1 to TRBJ1-1, with D possibly matching TRBD1 (5 bases). Germline values: CDR1 MNHNS, CDR2 SASEGT. Trimming pared 1 base from V and 5 bases from J, leaving 8 bases between. The CDR3 length is 13 residues. CDR3 region: CASSEVGGTEAFF. In nucleotides, the CDR3 is TGTGCCAGCAGTGAAGTTGGGGGGACTGAAGCTTTCTTT.

This clonotype came up many times. CDR3 loop: CASSFGGGRYEQYV. The CDR3 DNA reads as TGTGCCAGCAGTTTCGGGGGGGGCAGGTACGAGCAGTACGTC. The chain carries TRBV12-3 or TRBV12-4 and TRBJ2-7; 8 positions agree with TRBD2. The CDR3 has 14 amino acids. After removal of 3 bases from V and 4 bases from J, the junction contained 5 bases not matched to a gene.

The V gene is TRBV4-2, the J gene TRBJ1-5; the D is unclear. The CDR3 is made up of 12 amino acids. Germline V gives CDR1 LGHNA, CDR2 YNFKEQ. The V gene lost 1 base and the J gene lost 16 bases, with 14 bases spanning the gap. The CDR3 nucleotides read TGTGCCAGCAGCCAAGCCGGGGAAGGGCCTCATTTT. Translation: CASSQAGEGPHF.

This clonotype appeared a few times. With a much larger clone just one base away, this may be a read error. This is likely a read error, given that the CDR3 carries no conserved phenylalanine or tryptophan at its end. The genes are TRBV6-6 and TRBJ2-5; 7 bases agree with TRBD1. Germline V lookup: CDR1 MNHNY, CDR2 SVGAGI (reference sequence). V shed 5 bases and J 6 bases; nucleotides not matched to a gene: 12. CDR3 size: 15 residues. Written as DNA, the CDR3 is TGTGCCAGCAGTACCGCAGGGGGAATACCTAAGACCCAGTACATC. This sequence encodes CASSTAGGIPKTQYI.

This clonotype was found many times. The J gene is TRBJ2-7, the V gene TRBV20-1, with a tentative D call TRBD2 (5 bases). The CDR3 loop spans 17 amino acids. Germline V gives CDR1 DFQATT, CDR2 SNEGSKA (reference sequence). Trimming left V 4 bases short and J 4 bases short, with 26 bases between. CDR3 sequence: CSAIPFFFGDSSYEQYF. In nucleotides, the CDR3 is TGCAGTGCTATACCTTTTTTTTTCGGGGATAGTTCTTACGAGCAGTACTTC.

CDR3 in DNA: TGCAGTGCTCAATCGTACACCGGGGAGCTGTTTTTT. Amino acids: CSAQSYTGELFF. V usage is TRBV20-1 and J usage is TRBJ2-2; D uncertain. With 5 bases removed from V and 3 bases from J, the gap between germline ends came to 7 bases. This CDR3 comprises 12 residues. Germline loops: CDR1 DFQATT, CDR2 SNEGSKA (reference sequence).

Many counts were recorded for this clonotype. The V and J genes are TRBV20-1 and TRBJ2-2, with unresolved D. In germline, CDR1 is DFQATT, CDR2 SNEGSKA (reference sequence). The CDR3 runs 16 residues. The V gene lost 0 bases and the J gene lost 0 bases, with 11 bases spanning the gap. The CDR3 DNA is TGCAGTGCTAGAGATCTCTGGACCACGAACACCGGGGAGCTGTTTTTT. This sequence encodes CSARDLWTTNTGELFF.

This clonotype has ten or more counts. This chain's CDR3 is CASSLARGNTEAFF. DNA of the CDR3: TGTGCCAGCAGCTTGGCTCGGGGTAACACTGAAGCTTTCTTT. The V call is TRBV7-2, the J call TRBJ1-1; D is ambiguous. The CDR3 is 14 residues long. Germline-derived CDR1 and CDR2 are SGHTA and FQGNSA. V shed 3 bases and J shed 2 bases, with 10 bases lying between them.

This clonotype was observed at least ten times. This chain connects TRBV5-1 to TRBJ1-5; no reliable D call. This CDR3 is built from 13 residues. The V gene lost 2 bases and the J gene lost 4 bases, with 7 bases spanning the gap. The germline gives CDR1 SGHRS, CDR2 YFSETQ. CDR3 bases: TGCGCCAGCAGCTTTAAGGGAAATCAGCCCCAGCATTTT. Its translation is CASSFKGNQPQHF.

This clonotype turned up a few times. The chain employs TRBV18 and TRBJ1-4; D uncertain. Germline V gives CDR1 KGHSH, CDR2 LQKENI. CDR3 length: 15 residues. V was pared by 3 bases and J by 0 bases, with 8 bases between. The DNA for the CDR3 is TGTGCCAGCTCACCCGGACGGACAACTAATGAAAAACTGTTTTTT. Translation gives CASSPGRTTNEKLFF. Supplemented by reference TRBV18 and TRBJ1-4, the full variable domain reads NAGVMQNPRHLVRRRGQEARLRCSPMKGHSHVYWYRQLPEEGLKFMVYLQKENIIDESGMPKERFSAEFPKEGPSILRIQQVVRGDSAAYFCASSPGRTTNEKLFFGSGTQLSVL.

This clonotype has at least ten counts. V is TRBV27 and J is TRBJ1-1; 7 bases line up with TRBD1. V lost 3 bases to trimming and J lost 7 bases; unmatched junction nucleotides: 2. This CDR3 has 12 residues. Germline lookup yields CDR1 MNHEY and CDR2 SMNVEV (reference sequence). CDR3 nucleotide sequence: TGTGCCAGCAGTTTGCGGACAGGTGAAGCTTTCTTT. It specifies CASSLRTGEAFF.

This clonotype appeared many times. This rearrangement joins TRBV5-1 to TRBJ1-2; 7 nucleotides line up with TRBD1. This CDR3 is 14 amino acids long. CDR1 and CDR2 (germline): SGHRS, YFSETQ. V shed 0 bases, J shed 4 bases, and the junction held 3 bases outside the gene matches. The chain's CDR3 is CASSLGQGAYGYTF. The CDR3 DNA is TGCGCCAGCAGCTTGGGACAGGGCGCCTATGGCTACACCTTC.

This clonotype has a count of ten or more. V gene TRBV20-1 combines with J gene TRBJ2-7; TRBD2 might be the D (5 bases). The ends were cut back, 3 bases at V and 0 bases at J, with 9 bases in the middle. Germline CDR1 and CDR2: DFQATT and SNEGSKA (reference sequence). The CDR3 covers 13 residues. The chain's CDR3 is CSARSGDSYEQYV. Written as DNA, the CDR3 is TGCAGTGCTAGGTCCGGGGACTCCTACGAGCAGTACGTC.

This clonotype was seen at least ten times. The J gene is TRBJ1-5, the V gene TRBV10-2; D is unresolved. This CDR3 comprises 14 residues. Between the trimmed V and J ends, which lost 4 bases and 4 bases, there was a span of 11 bases. Germline V gene sequence: CDR1 WSHSY, CDR2 SAAADI. The CDR3 DNA reads TGCGCCAGCAGTGTGTCAGGTGGGAATCAGCCCCAGCATTTT. Translating it yields CASSVSGGNQPQHF.

In this sample, this clonotype turned up many times. The chain combines TRBV7-8 with TRBJ2-3; possibly TRBD1 or TRBD2 for D (5 bases each). The CDR3 is 15 residues long. The germline V and J ends were trimmed by 7 bases and 4 bases, with 18 bases remaining between them. CDR1 and CDR2 (germline): SGHVS, FQNEAQ. CDR3 in DNA: TGTGCCAGCACGCCGGTGGTGAGGGGCGCAGATACGCAGTATTTT. Encoded protein: CASTPVVRGADTQYF.

In this sample, this clonotype turned up many times. This rearrangement joins TRBV18 to TRBJ1-1, with TRBD1 identical over 10 bases. Trimming took 2 bases from V and 5 from J; bases not matched to a gene: 5. The CDR3 length is 15 residues. In germline, CDR1 is KGHSH, CDR2 LQKENI. The CDR3 nucleotides read TGTGCCAGCTCACCAAGGGACAGGGGAGGTACTGAAGCTTTCTTT. This codes for CASSPRDRGGTEAFF.

The gene calls are TRBV7-9 and TRBJ1-2, with a weak D call TRBD1 (5 bases). From germline, CDR1 is SEHNR and CDR2 FQNEAQ (reference sequence). The CDR3 is made up of 18 amino acids. The ends were cut back, 1 base at V and 4 bases at J, with 22 bases in the middle. The CDR3, as DNA: TGTGCCAGCAGCTTAGGTCGAGTTGGGGCTCGTCGGGGCTATGGCTACACCTTC. This encodes CASSLGRVGARRGYGYTF.

This clonotype was seen ten or more times. The V and J genes are TRBV6-5 and TRBJ1-5; weak D call: TRBD1 (5 bases). Trimming shortened V by 5 bases and J by 4 bases, and 12 bases separated the two germline ends. This CDR3 has 14 amino acids. The V gene's germline CDR1 is MNHEY and CDR2 SVGAGI. The chain's CDR3 is CASSPGRGNQPQHF. CDR3 sequence (DNA): TGTGCCAGCAGTCCTGGGAGGGGTAATCAGCCCCAGCATTTT.

There are many counts of this clonotype. The chain links TRBV20-1 to TRBJ2-4; TRBD1 matches at 7 bases. Germline loops: CDR1 DFQATT, CDR2 SNEGSKA (reference sequence). V was clipped by 5 bases and J by 0 bases; unmatched bases: 7. There are 15 residues in the CDR3. The CDR3 here is CSAVPGQLAKNIQYF. The CDR3 region has the DNA TGCAGTGCTGTACCGGGACAGCTAGCCAAAAACATTCAGTACTTC.

This clonotype appeared many times. This chain joins TRBV20-1 and TRBJ2-3; no reliable D call. Germline V gene data show CDR1 as DFQATT and CDR2 as SNEGSKA (reference sequence). The CDR3 spans 13 residues. The germline V and J ends were trimmed by 1 base and 4 bases, with 9 bases remaining between them. CDR3 nucleotides: TGCAGTGCTAGAGGGTTAGAACCAGATACGCAGTATTTT. Its translation is CSARGLEPDTQYF.

This clonotype was detected ten times or more. V and J are TRBV20-1 and TRBJ2-7, with 9 bases that match TRBD1. In germline, CDR1 is DFQATT, CDR2 SNEGSKA (reference sequence). The CDR3 sequence is 14 residues long. V trimming: 6 bases; J trimming: 0 bases; junction bases outside the gene matches: 6. In nucleotides, the CDR3 is TGCAGTGCACTCCGGGACAGGGTCTCCTACGAGCAGTACTTC. It codes for CSALRDRVSYEQYF.

This clonotype has at least ten counts. This chain uses TRBV10-3 with TRBJ1-5; 8 positions agree with TRBD1. The junction had 8 bases not matched to a gene; V was cut back by 10 bases and J by 3 bases. Per the germline V gene, CDR1 is ENHRY and CDR2 is SYGVKD. The CDR3 length is 14 residues. The CDR3 protein is CATMGTGANQPQHF. CDR3 bases: TGTGCCACCATGGGGACAGGCGCCAATCAGCCCCAGCATTTT.